Below are 21 T cell receptor beta chains sequenced from a single sample in a study of shared clonotypes between healthy human individuals. The data were produced by immunoSEQ multiplex PCR, yet TCRdb's version contains in-frame clones alone and is incomplete. The sample holds 500,000 to 650,000 clones, around 76% seen once. Sequenced input: PBMCs. These receptors originate from a middle-aged woman in good health. Some clones in this sample may be carry-over from other donors' samples.

The chain has TRBV28 and TRBJ2-7; possible D gene TRBD1, 6 bases. Germline V gives CDR1 MDHEN, CDR2 SYDVKM. Trimming stripped 7 bases from V and 3 bases from J, with 16 bases between. CDR3 length: 14 amino acids. The CDR3 coding sequence is TGTGCCAGCAAATCCCCGGGACAAAACTACGAGCAGTACTTC. This translates into CASKSPGQNYEQYF.

V is TRBV6-6 and J is TRBJ2-1; 7 bases line up with TRBD2. Unmatched junction bases numbered 3, after V lost 6 bases and J lost 1 base. The CDR3 is 14 residues long. Germline V gene data show CDR1 as MNHNY and CDR2 as SVGAGI (reference sequence). The CDR3 DNA reads as TGTGCCAGCAGCATGGGGGGGTCCTACAATGAGCAGTTCTTC. Amino acids: CASSMGGSYNEQFF.

CDR3 sequence reads: CASSRWGDAGNTIYF. The CDR3 DNA sequence: TGTGCCAGCAGCCGTTGGGGAGACGCTGGAAACACCATATATTTT. The chain couples TRBV14 to TRBJ1-3; D gene uncertain. Looked up from germline, CDR1 is SGHDN and CDR2 is FVKESK. This CDR3 is built from 15 residues. V lost 4 bases and J lost 2, with 12 bases in between.

The chain combines TRBV7-2 with TRBJ1-1; D unclear. CDR1 and CDR2 from the germline V gene are SGHTA and FQGNSA. V was pared by 5 bases and J by 0 bases, with 7 bases between. The CDR3 loop spans 13 amino acids. The DNA of the CDR3 is TGTGCCAGCAGCCTTTGGGTGAACACTGAAGCTTTCTTT. Its protein is CASSLWVNTEAFF.

The chain carries TRBV7-2 and TRBJ1-2, with TRBD1 as a possible D gene (5 bases). The CDR3 loop spans 15 amino acids. Trimming left V 2 bases short and J 8 bases short, with 18 bases between. Germline V gives CDR1 SGHTA, CDR2 FQGNSA. CDR3 in DNA: TGTGCCAGCAGCTTATCCACACGGGGGGTTGAGGGCTACACCTTC. Translation gives CASSLSTRGVEGYTF.

The gene calls are TRBV18 and TRBJ2-1, with D possibly TRBD1 on 6 matching bases. CDR1 is KGHSH, CDR2 LQKENI, per germline. The CDR3 covers 16 residues. V was pared by 2 bases and J by 4 bases, with 15 bases between. The CDR3 protein is CASSPSQGKTYNEQFF. For the CDR3, the DNA is TGTGCCAGCTCACCAAGCCAGGGGAAAACTTACAATGAGCAGTTCTTC. The variable domain in full, with the rest retrieved from reference TRBV18 and TRBJ2-1, is NAGVMQNPRHLVRRRGQEARLRCSPMKGHSHVYWYRQLPEEGLKFMVYLQKENIIDESGMPKERFSAEFPKEGPSILRIQQVVRGDSAAYFCASSPSQGKTYNEQFFGPGTRLTVL.

The V gene is TRBV18, the J gene TRBJ2-7; 8 nucleotides line up with TRBD2. With V trimmed by 2 bases and J by 2 bases, 5 bases remained unmatched. The germline CDR1 and CDR2 sequences are KGHSH and LQKENI. The CDR3 runs 15 residues. The CDR3 here is CASSPSTSGTYEQYF. The CDR3 DNA is TGTGCCAGCTCACCATCAACTAGCGGAACCTACGAGCAGTACTTC.

This chain joins TRBV5-4 and TRBJ1-2; D remains ambiguous. Trimming took off 1 base at V and 3 bases at J, with 7 bases between the two ends. Germline CDR1 and CDR2: SGHNT and YYREEE (reference sequence). CDR3 length equals 13 residues. This chain's CDR3 is CASSLQRDYGYTF. CDR3 DNA sequence: TGTGCCAGCAGCTTGCAAAGGGACTATGGCTACACCTTC.

The J gene is TRBJ2-1, the V gene TRBV7-3; 9 bases fit TRBD2. This CDR3 spans 12 amino acids. The germline gives CDR1 SGHTA, CDR2 FQGTGA. The V segment lost 5 bases and the J segment 12 bases; nucleotides outside the gene matches: 5. The CDR3 reads CASSDSGSWQFF. The DNA for the CDR3 is TGTGCCAGCAGCGATAGCGGGAGTTGGCAGTTCTTC.

The chain recombines TRBV27 with TRBJ2-5; 7 positions match TRBD1. V lost 3 bases, J lost 4 bases, and 11 bases stayed unmatched. CDR1 and CDR2 (germline): MNHEY, SMNVEV (reference sequence). The CDR3 has 16 amino acids. CDR3 nucleotides: TGTGCCAGCAGTTTGATCTGGACAGGCCTACCAGAGACCCAGTACTTC. Protein sequence: CASSLIWTGLPETQYF.

The V gene is TRBV7-9, the J gene TRBJ1-4; D call uncertain. Germline V gene sequence: CDR1 SEHNR, CDR2 FQNEAQ (reference sequence). V lost 1 base to trimming and J lost 7 bases, with 16 bases between them. The CDR3 consists of 16 residues. CDR3 DNA sequence: TGTGCCAGCAGCTTAGACGCGGCCAGGTTGGGTGAAAAACTGTTTTTT. Translating gives CASSLDAARLGEKLFF.

As regards this clone: This CDR3 is also generated by other DNA sequences in the sample. The V call is TRBV28, the J call TRBJ2-5; TRBD2 aligns across 10 bases. This CDR3 region has 19 residues. CDR1 and CDR2 (germline): MDHEN, SYDVKM. J gave up 7 bases and V 5 bases, and 22 bases lay outside the gene matches. The CDR3 sequence: CASSRLTLKREGQGGTQYF. In DNA form, the CDR3 reads TGTGCCAGCAGTCGGTTGACCCTTAAGCGGGAGGGCCAAGGTGGGACCCAGTACTTC. Full variable domain (missing parts from reference TRBV28 and TRBJ2-5): DVKVTQSSRYLVKRTGEKVFLECVQDMDHENMFWYRQDPGLGLRLIYFSYDVKMKEKGDIPEGYSVSREKKERFSLILESASTNQTSMYLCASSRLTLKREGQGGTQYFGPGTRLLVL.

The rearrangement links TRBV29-1 to TRBJ2-1, with D tentatively TRBD1 (7 bases). CDR3 length: 15 amino acids. Trimming removed 6 bases from V and 4 bases from J, with 19 bases in between. Germline CDR1 and CDR2: SQVTM and ANQGSEA. The CDR3 sequence: CSVEGGAGGYNEQFF. CDR3 coding DNA: TGCAGCGTGGAGGGTGGGGCAGGGGGATACAATGAGCAGTTCTTC.

The V and J genes are TRBV28 and TRBJ2-7; TRBD1 agrees at 8 bases. In germline, CDR1 is MDHEN, CDR2 SYDVKM. Trimming cost V 0 bases and J 2 bases; bases outside gene matches: 3. The CDR3 length is 15 residues. In nucleotides, the CDR3 is TGTGCCAGCAGTTTATGGGGACAGGTACCCTACGAGCAGTACTTC. Protein sequence: CASSLWGQVPYEQYF. The full variable domain, completed using reference TRBV28 and TRBJ2-7, is DVKVTQSSRYLVKRTGEKVFLECVQDMDHENMFWYRQDPGLGLRLIYFSYDVKMKEKGDIPEGYSVSREKKERFSLILESASTNQTSMYLCASSLWGQVPYEQYFGPGTRLTVT.

The J gene is TRBJ2-3, the V gene TRBV18; D remains ambiguous. V shed 5 bases and J shed 5 bases, with 8 bases lying between them. CDR3 length: 12 residues. The germline V gene encodes CDR1 KGHSH and CDR2 LQKENI. CDR3 amino acids: CASSTLVDTQYF. CDR3 DNA: TGTGCCAGCTCAACGTTAGTAGATACGCAGTATTTT. Using reference TRBV18 and TRBJ2-3 for the parts outside the CDR3, the full variable domain is NAGVMQNPRHLVRRRGQEARLRCSPMKGHSHVYWYRQLPEEGLKFMVYLQKENIIDESGMPKERFSAEFPKEGPSILRIQQVVRGDSAAYFCASSTLVDTQYFGPGTRLTVL.

The CDR3 region has the DNA TGTGCCAGCAGCCCCCGGGGGACAGGAGGAATCGACGAGCAGTACTTC. This codes for CASSPRGTGGIDEQYF. The rearrangement links TRBV7-2 to TRBJ2-7; 8 positions match TRBD1. Trimming at V came to 5 bases and at J to 5 bases, leaving 14 bases not matched to a gene. Germline loops: CDR1 SGHTA, CDR2 FQGNSA. CDR3 length equals 16 residues.

The J gene is TRBJ2-5, the V gene TRBV21-1; whether TRBD2, the table's D call, matches the DNA was not checked. TRBV21-1 is tagged as a pseudogene. This CDR3 is built from 14 residues. This chain's CDR3 is CASRACSHRETQYF. CDR3 nucleotide sequence: TGTGCCAGCAGAGCGTGCTCGCACCGAGAGACCCAGTACTTC.

V is TRBV20-1 and J is TRBJ2-5; unclear D gene. The V end lost 6 bases, the J end lost 0 bases, and 5 bases lay between the germline ends. CDR1 is DFQATT and CDR2 is SNEGSKA in the germline V gene (reference sequence). The CDR3 consists of 11 residues. The CDR3 region is CSATDQETQYF. The CDR3 DNA is TGCAGTGCCACGGACCAAGAGACCCAGTACTTC.

This clone was recorded only once. The chain carries TRBV5-1 and TRBJ2-7; D is undetermined. The CDR3 runs 12 residues. Trimming removed 4 bases at V and 3 bases at J, with 8 bases between. The germline CDR1 and CDR2 sequences are SGHRS and YFSETQ. In nucleotides, the CDR3 is TGCGCCAGCAGCCTGAATTACTACGAGCAGTACTTC. As protein: CASSLNYYEQYF.

This clone was picked up a small number of times. The rearrangement links TRBV15 to TRBJ2-1; 9 nucleotides line up with TRBD2. CDR3 length equals 16 residues. Germline V gene data show CDR1 as LNHNV and CDR2 as YYDKDF (reference sequence). V shed 0 bases and J 8 bases; nucleotides not matched to a gene: 8. The CDR3 nucleotides are TGTGCCACCAGCAGAGATCTAGCGGGATTTATCGATGAGCAGTTCTTC. It encodes CATSRDLAGFIDEQFF.

This clone was seen more than once but under ten times. The CDR3 sequence is CASGSPGEVISDEQFF. The CDR3 DNA follows: TGTGCCAGCGGCTCTCCTGGGGAAGTAATCAGCGATGAGCAGTTCTTC. The V gene is TRBV28, the J gene TRBJ2-1; D unresolved. CDR1 is MDHEN, CDR2 SYDVKM, per germline. CDR3 length: 16 amino acids. V lost 8 bases and J lost 8, with 25 bases in between. The variable domain in full, with the rest retrieved from reference TRBV28 and TRBJ2-1, is DVKVTQSSRYLVKRTGEKVFLECVQDMDHENMFWYRQDPGLGLRLIYFSYDVKMKEKGDIPEGYSVSREKKERFSLILESASTNQTSMYLCASGSPGEVISDEQFFGPGTRLTVL.